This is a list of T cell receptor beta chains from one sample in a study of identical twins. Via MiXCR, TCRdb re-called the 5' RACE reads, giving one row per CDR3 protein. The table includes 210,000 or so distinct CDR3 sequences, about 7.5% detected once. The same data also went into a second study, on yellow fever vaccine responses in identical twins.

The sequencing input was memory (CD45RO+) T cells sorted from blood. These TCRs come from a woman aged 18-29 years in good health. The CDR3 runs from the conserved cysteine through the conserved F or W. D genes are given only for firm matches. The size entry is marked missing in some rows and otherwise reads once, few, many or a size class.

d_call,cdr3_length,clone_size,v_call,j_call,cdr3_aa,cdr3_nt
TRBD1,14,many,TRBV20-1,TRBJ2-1,CSAGGGTGVNEQFF,TGCAGTGCTGGGGGGGGGACAGGGGTGAATGAGCAGTTCTTC
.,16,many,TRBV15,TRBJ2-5,CATSRVTLARQETQYF,TGTGCCACCAGCAGAGTTACACTAGCCCGCCAAGAGACCCAGTACTTC
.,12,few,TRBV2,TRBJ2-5,CASITDQETQYF,TGTGCCAGCATTACAGATCAAGAGACCCAGTACTTC
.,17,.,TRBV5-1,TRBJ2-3,CASSLDVTRKVTDTQYF,TGCGCCAGCAGCTTGGATGTCACACGTAAGGTCACAGATACGCAGTATTTT
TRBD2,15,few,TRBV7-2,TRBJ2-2,CASSRLAGPGGELFF,TGTGCCAGCAGCCGACTAGCGGGTCCAGGTGGGGAGCTGTTTTTT
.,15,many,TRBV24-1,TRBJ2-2,CATSVGWANTGELFF,TGTGCCACCTCAGTAGGGTGGGCGAACACCGGGGAGCTGTTTTTT
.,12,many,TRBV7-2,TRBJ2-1,CASSAGYNEQFF,TGTGCCAGCAGTGCCGGGTACAATGAGCAGTTCTTC
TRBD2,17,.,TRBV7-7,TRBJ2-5,CASSLDLGSGGRETQYF,TGTGCTAGCAGCTTAGACTTAGGTTCGGGGGGAAGAGAGACCCAGTACTTC
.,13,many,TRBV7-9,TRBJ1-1,CASSWDVFGEAFF,TGTGCCAGCAGCTGGGATGTATTCGGTGAAGCTTTCTTT
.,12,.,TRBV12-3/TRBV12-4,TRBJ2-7,CASSFRIEEQYF,TGTGCCAGCAGTTTCCGGATCGAAGAGCAGTACTTC
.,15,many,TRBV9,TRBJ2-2,CASTTADKNTGELFF,TGTGCCAGCACCACCGCCGACAAGAACACCGGGGAGCTGTTTTTT
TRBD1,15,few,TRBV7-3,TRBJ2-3,CASSGPGQGGDTQYF,TGTGCCAGCAGCGGTCCGGGACAGGGTGGAGATACGCAGTATTTT
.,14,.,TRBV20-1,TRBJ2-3,CSAHPGRSTDTQYF,TGCAGTGCTCACCCGGGGCGTAGCACAGATACGCAGTATTTT
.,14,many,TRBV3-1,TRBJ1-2,CASSQAATNYGYTF,TGTGCCAGCAGCCAAGCGGCAACTAACTATGGCTACACCTTC
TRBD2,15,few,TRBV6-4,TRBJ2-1,CASSAGAGGNNEQFF,TGTGCCAGCAGCGCTGGAGCGGGAGGGAACAATGAGCAGTTCTTC
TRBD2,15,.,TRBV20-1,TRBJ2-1,CSARDSAGGRDEQFF,TGCAGTGCTAGAGACTCAGCGGGGGGCCGCGATGAGCAGTTCTTC
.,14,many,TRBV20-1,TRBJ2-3,CSARDGDGRDTQYF,TGCAGTGCTAGAGATGGAGACGGGAGAGATACGCAGTATTTT
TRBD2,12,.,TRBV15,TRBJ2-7,CATSTGEGEQYF,TGTGCCACCAGCACGGGGGAGGGCGAGCAGTACTTC
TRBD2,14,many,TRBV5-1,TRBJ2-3,CASTRSGGSDTQYF,TGCGCCAGCACGCGAAGCGGGGGATCAGATACGCAGTATTTT
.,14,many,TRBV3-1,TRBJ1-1,CASSQAKGTPEAFF,TGTGCCAGCAGCCAAGCTAAAGGGACACCTGAAGCTTTCTTT
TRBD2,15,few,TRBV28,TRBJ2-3,CASWASGGYTDTQYF,TGTGCCAGCTGGGCTTCGGGAGGATACACAGATACGCAGTATTTT
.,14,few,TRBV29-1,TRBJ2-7,CSVSGWGIRTEQYF,TGCAGCGTTTCGGGTTGGGGGATCCGAACCGAGCAGTACTTC
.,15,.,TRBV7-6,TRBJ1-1,CASSLRYRVGTEAFF,TGTGCCAGCAGCCTTAGATACAGGGTAGGCACTGAAGCTTTCTTT
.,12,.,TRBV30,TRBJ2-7,CAWSGPSYEQYF,TGTGCCTGGAGTGGACCCTCCTACGAGCAGTACTTC
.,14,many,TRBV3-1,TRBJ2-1,CASSQGSAYNEQFF,TGTGCCAGCAGCCAGGGGTCAGCCTACAATGAGCAGTTCTTC
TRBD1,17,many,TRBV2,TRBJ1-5,CASSSDRGGISNQPQHF,TGTGCCAGCAGTTCTGACAGGGGAGGTATTAGCAATCAGCCCCAGCATTTT
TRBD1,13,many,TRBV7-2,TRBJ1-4,CASSLDRDRKLFF,TGTGCCAGCAGCTTAGACCGGGACAGAAAACTGTTTTTT
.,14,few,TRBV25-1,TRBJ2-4,CASSVGGSKNIQYF,TGTGCCAGCAGTGTGGGGGGATCCAAAAACATTCAGTACTTC
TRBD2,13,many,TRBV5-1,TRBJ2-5,CASSQAGQETQYF,TGCGCCAGCAGCCAAGCGGGACAAGAGACCCAGTACTTC
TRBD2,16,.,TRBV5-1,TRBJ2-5,CASSLAEAGGRETQYF,TGCGCCAGCAGCTTGGCCGAAGCGGGAGGCCGGGAGACCCAGTACTTC
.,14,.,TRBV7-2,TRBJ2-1,CASSYPRGVGEQFF,TGTGCCAGCAGTTATCCTCGCGGGGTGGGAGAGCAGTTCTTC
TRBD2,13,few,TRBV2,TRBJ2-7,CASSEREAYEQYF,TGTGCCAGCAGTGAGCGGGAGGCCTACGAGCAGTACTTC
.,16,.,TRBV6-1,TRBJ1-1,CASTVSEAPRGAEAFF,TGTGCCAGCACCGTTTCTGAGGCTCCCCGGGGCGCTGAAGCTTTCTTT
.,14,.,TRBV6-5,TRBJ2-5,CASNLGVSSETQYF,TGTGCCAGCAATTTGGGAGTTAGCTCTGAGACCCAGTACTTC
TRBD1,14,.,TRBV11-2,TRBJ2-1,CASTAGGREGEQFF,TGTGCCAGCACCGCAGGGGGCAGAGAGGGTGAGCAGTTCTTC
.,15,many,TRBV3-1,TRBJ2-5,CASSPRGARGETQYF,TGTGCCAGCAGCCCTAGAGGGGCGCGAGGCGAGACCCAGTACTTC
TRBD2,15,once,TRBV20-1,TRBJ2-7,CSALQLAGKNYEQYF,TGCAGTGCGCTCCAACTAGCGGGGAAGAACTACGAGCAGTACTTC
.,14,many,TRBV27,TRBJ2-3,CASRWQKSTDTQYF,TGTGCCAGTAGGTGGCAAAAAAGCACAGATACGCAGTATTTT
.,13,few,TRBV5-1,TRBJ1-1,CASSLPPFAEAFF,TGCGCCAGCAGCTTGCCACCATTCGCTGAAGCTTTCTTT
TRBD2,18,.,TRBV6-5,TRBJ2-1,CASSSGTSGGVTYNEQFF,TGTGCCAGCAGTTCCGGGACTAGCGGGGGGGTTACCTACAATGAGCAGTTCTTC
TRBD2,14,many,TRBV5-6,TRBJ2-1,CASSSGTRGNEQFF,TGTGCCAGCAGCTCCGGGACTAGAGGCAATGAGCAGTTCTTC
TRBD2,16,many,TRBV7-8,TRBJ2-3,CASSLEAGFSTDTQYF,TGTGCCAGCAGCTTAGAAGCGGGGTTTAGCACAGATACGCAGTATTTT
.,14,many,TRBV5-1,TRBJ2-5,CASSLGRGEETQYF,TGCGCCAGCAGCTTAGGAAGAGGAGAAGAGACCCAGTACTTC
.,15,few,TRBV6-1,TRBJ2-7,CASSGETPTFNEQYF,TGTGCCAGCAGTGGGGAGACACCAACTTTTAACGAGCAGTACTTC
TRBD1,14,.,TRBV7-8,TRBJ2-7,CASRDRVTRDEQYF,TGTGCCAGCAGGGACAGGGTTACTAGGGACGAGCAGTACTTC
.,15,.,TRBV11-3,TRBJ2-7,CASSLGGSDSYEQYF,TGTGCCAGCAGCTTAGGGGGCAGTGACTCCTACGAGCAGTACTTC
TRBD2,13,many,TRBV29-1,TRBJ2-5,CSVGLAGYQTQYF,TGCAGCGTAGGACTAGCGGGATATCAGACCCAGTACTTC
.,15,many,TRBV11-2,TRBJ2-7,CASSFLLRGGDEQYF,TGTGCCAGCAGCTTTCTACTCAGGGGGGGAGACGAGCAGTACTTC
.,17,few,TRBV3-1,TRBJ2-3,CASSQDWDGTSTDTQYF,TGTGCCAGCAGCCAAGATTGGGACGGCACTAGCACAGATACGCAGTATTTT
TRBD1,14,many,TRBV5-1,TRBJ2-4,CASSLKTGQDTQYF,TGCGCCAGCAGCTTAAAAACGGGACAGGACACTCAGTACTTC
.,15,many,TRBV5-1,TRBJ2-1,CASSFVGDSYNEQFF,TGCGCCAGCAGCTTTGTTGGAGACTCCTACAATGAGCAGTTCTTC
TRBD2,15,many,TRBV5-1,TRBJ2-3,CASSLVPGTRDTQYF,TGCGCCAGCAGCTTGGTTCCTGGGACTAGGGATACGCAGTATTTT
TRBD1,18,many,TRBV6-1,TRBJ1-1,CASSHITGTGFWNTEAFF,TGTGCCAGCAGTCATATTACCGGGACAGGGTTTTGGAACACTGAAGCTTTCTTT